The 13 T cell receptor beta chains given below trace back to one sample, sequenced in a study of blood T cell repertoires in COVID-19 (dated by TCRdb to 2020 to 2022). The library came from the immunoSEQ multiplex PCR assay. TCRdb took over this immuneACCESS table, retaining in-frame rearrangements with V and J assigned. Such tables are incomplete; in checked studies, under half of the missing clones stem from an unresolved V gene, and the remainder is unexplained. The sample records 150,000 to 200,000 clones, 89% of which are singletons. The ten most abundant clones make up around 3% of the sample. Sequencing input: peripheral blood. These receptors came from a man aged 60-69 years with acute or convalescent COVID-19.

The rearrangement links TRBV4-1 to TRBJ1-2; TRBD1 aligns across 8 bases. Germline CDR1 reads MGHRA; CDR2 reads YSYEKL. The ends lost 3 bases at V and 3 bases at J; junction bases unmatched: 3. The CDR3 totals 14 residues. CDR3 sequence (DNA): TGCGCCAGCAGCCAGCAGACAGGGGACTATGGCTACACCTTC. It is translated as CASSQQTGDYGYTF.

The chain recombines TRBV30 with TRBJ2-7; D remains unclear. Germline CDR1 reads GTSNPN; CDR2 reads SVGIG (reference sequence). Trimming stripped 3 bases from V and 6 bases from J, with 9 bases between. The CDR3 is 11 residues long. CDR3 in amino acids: CAWRRGSEQYF. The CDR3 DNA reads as TGTGCCTGGAGACGAGGAAGCGAGCAGTACTTC.

The CDR3 protein is CASSPQRGSSDEQYF. CDR3 coding DNA: TGTGCCAGCTCACCACAACGAGGGAGTAGCGACGAGCAGTACTTC. This rearrangement joins TRBV18 to TRBJ2-7, with D tentatively TRBD2 (5 bases). V was cut by 1 base and J by 5 bases, with 15 bases left in between. From germline, CDR1 is KGHSH and CDR2 LQKENI. There are 15 residues in the CDR3.

The CDR3 sequence: CASSVAGNTEAFF. In nucleotides, the CDR3 is TGTGCCAGCAGTGTCGCGGGCAACACTGAAGCTTTCTTT. The rearrangement links TRBV2 to TRBJ1-1, with unresolved D. The V gene's germline CDR1 is SNHLY and CDR2 FYNNEI. This CDR3 spans 13 amino acids. The V gene lost 4 bases and the J gene lost 2 bases, with 8 bases spanning the gap. The full variable domain, its missing parts supplied by reference TRBV2 and TRBJ1-1, is EPEVTQTPSHQVTQMGQEVILRCVPISNHLYFYWYRQILGQKVEFLVSFYNNEISEKSEIFDDQFSVERPDGSNFTLKIRSTKLEDSAMYFCASSVAGNTEAFFGQGTRLTVV.

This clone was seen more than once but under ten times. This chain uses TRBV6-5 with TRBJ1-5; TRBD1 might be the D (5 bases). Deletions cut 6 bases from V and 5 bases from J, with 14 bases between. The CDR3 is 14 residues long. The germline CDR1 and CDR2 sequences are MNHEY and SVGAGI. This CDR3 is CASSRILGDQPQHF. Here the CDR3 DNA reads TGTGCCAGCAGCCGTATTTTAGGGGATCAGCCCCAGCATTTT.

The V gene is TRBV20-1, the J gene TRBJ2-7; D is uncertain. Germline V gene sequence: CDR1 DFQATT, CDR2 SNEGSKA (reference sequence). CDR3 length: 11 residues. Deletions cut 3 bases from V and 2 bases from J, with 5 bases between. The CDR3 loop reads CSASRAYEQYF. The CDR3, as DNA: TGCAGTGCTAGCCGAGCCTACGAGCAGTACTTC.

CDR3 amino acids: CASSPPGQGQPQHF. The DNA of the CDR3 is TGTGCCAGCTCACCACCGGGACAGGGACAGCCCCAGCATTTT. The V and J genes are TRBV18 and TRBJ1-5; 9 bases fit TRBD1. The germline V gene has CDR1 KGHSH and CDR2 LQKENI. The V segment lost 0 bases and the J segment 7 bases; nucleotides outside the gene matches: 1. This CDR3 contains 14 residues.

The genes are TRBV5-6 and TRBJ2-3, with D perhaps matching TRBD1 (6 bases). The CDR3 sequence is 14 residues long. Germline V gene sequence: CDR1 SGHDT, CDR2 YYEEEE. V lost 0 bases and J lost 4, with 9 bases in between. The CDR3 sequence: CASSLEGVADTQYF. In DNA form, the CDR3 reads TGTGCCAGCAGCTTGGAGGGGGTGGCAGATACGCAGTATTTT.

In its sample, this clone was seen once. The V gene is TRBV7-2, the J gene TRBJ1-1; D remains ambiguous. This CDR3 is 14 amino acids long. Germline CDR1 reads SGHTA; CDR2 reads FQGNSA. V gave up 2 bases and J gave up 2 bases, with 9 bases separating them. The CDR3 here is CASSLYSVNTEAFF. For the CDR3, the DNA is TGTGCCAGCAGCTTATATTCAGTAAACACTGAAGCTTTCTTT.

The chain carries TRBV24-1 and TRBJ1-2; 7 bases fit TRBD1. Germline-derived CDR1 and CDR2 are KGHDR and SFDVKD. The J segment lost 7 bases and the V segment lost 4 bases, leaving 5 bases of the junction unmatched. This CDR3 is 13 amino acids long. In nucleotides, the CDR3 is TGTGCCACCAGTGAGACAGGGAGGAGTGGCTACACCTTC. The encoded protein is CATSETGRSGYTF.

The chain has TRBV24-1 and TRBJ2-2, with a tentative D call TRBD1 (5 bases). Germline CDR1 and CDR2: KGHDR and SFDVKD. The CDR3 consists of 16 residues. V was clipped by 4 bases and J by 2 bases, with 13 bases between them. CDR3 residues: CATSDPRQTNTGELFF. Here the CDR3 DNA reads TGTGCCACCAGTGACCCTCGACAGACAAACACCGGGGAGCTGTTTTTT.

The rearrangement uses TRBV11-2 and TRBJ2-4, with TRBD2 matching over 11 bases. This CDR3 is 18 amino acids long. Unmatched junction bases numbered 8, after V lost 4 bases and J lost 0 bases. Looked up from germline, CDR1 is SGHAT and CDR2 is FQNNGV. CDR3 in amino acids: CASSSMSTSGVAKNIQYF. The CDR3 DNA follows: TGTGCCAGCAGCTCCATGTCGACTAGCGGGGTAGCCAAAAACATTCAGTACTTC.

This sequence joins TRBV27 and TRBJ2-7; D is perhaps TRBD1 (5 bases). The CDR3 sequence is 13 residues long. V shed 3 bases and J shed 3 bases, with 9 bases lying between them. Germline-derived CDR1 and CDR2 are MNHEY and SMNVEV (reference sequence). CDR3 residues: CASSFGAIYEQYF. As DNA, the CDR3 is TGTGCCAGCAGTTTTGGGGCCATCTACGAGCAGTACTTC.